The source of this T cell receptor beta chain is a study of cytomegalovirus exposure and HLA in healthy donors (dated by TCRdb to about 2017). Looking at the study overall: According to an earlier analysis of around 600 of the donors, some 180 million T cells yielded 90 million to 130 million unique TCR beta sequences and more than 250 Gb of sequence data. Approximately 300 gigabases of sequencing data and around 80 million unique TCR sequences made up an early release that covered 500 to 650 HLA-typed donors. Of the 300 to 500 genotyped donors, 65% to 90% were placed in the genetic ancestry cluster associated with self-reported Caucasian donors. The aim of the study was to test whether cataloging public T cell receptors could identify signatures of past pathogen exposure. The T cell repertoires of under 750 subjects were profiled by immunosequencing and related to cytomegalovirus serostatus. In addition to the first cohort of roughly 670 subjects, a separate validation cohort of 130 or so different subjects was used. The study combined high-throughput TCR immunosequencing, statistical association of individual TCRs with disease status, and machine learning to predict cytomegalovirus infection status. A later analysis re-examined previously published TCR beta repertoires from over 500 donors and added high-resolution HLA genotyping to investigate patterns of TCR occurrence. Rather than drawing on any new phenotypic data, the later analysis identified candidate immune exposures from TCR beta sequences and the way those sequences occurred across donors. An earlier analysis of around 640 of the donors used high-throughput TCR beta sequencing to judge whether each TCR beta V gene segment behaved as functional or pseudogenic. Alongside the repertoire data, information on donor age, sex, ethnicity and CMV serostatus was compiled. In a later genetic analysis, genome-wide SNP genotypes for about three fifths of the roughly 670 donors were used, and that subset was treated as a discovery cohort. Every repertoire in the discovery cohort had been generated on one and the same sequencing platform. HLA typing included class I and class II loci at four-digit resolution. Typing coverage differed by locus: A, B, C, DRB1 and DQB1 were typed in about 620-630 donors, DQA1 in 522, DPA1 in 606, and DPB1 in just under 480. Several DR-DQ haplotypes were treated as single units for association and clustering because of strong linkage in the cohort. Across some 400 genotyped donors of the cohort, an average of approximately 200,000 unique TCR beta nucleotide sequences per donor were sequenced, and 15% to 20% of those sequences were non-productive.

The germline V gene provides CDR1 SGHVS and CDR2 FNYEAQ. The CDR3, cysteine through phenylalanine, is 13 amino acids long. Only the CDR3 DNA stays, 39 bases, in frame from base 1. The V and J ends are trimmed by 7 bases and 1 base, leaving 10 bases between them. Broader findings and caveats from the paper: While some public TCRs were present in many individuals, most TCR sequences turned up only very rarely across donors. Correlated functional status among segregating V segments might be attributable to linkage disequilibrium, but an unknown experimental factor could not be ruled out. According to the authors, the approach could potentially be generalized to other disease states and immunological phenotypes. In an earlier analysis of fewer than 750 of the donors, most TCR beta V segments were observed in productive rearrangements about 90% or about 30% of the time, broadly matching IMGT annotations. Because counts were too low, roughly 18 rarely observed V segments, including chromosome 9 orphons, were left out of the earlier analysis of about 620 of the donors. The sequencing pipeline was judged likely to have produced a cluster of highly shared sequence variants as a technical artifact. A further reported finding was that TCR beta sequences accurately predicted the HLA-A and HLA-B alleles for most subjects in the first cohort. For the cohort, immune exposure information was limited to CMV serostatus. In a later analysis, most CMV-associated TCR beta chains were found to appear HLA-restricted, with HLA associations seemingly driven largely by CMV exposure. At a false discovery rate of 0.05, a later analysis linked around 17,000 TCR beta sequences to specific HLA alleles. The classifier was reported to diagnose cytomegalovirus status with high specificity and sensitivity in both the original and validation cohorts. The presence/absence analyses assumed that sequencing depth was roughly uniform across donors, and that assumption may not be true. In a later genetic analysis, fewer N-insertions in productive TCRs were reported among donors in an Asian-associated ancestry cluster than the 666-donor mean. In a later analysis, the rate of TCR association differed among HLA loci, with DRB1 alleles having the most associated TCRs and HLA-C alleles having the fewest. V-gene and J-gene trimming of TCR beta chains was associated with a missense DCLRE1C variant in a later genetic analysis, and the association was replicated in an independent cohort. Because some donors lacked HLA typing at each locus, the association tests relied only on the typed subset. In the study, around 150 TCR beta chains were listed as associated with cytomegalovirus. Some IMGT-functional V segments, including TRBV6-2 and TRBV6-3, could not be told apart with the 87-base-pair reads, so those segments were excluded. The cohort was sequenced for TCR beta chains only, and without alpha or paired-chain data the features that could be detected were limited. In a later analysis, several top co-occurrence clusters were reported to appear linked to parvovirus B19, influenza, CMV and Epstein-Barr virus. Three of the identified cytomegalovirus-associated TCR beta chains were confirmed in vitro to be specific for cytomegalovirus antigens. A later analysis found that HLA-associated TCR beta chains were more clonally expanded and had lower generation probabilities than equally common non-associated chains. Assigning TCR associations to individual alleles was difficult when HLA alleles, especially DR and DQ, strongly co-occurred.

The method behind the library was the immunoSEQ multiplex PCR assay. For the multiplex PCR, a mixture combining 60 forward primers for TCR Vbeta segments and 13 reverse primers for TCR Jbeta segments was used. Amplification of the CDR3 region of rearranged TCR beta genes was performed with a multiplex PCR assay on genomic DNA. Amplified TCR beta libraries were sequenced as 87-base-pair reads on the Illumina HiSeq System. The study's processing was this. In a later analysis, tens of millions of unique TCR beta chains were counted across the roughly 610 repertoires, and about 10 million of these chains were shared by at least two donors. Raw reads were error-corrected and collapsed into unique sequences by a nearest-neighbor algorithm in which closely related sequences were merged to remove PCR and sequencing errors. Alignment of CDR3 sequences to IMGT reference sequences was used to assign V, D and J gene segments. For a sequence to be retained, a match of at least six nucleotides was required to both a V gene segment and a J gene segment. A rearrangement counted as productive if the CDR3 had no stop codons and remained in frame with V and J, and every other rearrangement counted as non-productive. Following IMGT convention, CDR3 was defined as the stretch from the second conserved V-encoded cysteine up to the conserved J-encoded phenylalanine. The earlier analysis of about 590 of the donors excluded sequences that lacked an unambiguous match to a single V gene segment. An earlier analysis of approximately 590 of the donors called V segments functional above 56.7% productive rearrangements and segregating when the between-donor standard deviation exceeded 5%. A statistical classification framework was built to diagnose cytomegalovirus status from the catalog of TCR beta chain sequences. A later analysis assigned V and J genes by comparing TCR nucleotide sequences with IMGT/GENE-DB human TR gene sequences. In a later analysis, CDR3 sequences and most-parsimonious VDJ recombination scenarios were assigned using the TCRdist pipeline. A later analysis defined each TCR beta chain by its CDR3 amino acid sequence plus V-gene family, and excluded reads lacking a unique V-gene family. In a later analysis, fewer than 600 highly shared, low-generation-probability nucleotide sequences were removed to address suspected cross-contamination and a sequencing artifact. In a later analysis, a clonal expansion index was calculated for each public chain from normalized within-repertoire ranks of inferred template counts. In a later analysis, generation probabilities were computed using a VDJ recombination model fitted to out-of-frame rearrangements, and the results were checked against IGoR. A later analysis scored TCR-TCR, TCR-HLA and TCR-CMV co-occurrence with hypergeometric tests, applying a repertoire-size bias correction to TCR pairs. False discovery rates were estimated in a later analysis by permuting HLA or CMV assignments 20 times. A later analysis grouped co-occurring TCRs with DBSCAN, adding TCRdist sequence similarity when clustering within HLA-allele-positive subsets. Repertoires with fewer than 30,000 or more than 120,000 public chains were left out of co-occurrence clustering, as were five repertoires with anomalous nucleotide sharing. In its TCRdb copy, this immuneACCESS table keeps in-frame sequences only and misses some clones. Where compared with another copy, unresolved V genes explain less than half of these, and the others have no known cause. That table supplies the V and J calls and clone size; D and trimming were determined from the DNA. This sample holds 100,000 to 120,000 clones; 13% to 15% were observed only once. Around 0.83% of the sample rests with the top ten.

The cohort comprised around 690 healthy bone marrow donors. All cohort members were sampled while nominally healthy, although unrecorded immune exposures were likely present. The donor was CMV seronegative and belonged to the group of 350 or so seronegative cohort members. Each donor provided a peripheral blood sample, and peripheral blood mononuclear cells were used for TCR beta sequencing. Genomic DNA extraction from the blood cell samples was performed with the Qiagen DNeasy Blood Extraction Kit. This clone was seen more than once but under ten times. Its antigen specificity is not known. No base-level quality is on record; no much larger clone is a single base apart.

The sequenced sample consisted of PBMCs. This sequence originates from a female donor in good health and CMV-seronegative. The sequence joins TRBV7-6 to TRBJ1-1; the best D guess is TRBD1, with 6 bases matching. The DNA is TGTGCCAGCACCACGACAGGGAACACTGAAGCTTTCTTT. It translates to CASTTTGNTEAFF.